Included here is one TCR beta chain sequence, with context. The antigen is unknown. The data stem from a study of Ad26.COV2.S vaccination and SARS-CoV-2 variants. Study at large: Ad26.COV2.S shots went into the muscle once or twice, 56 days apart.

Overall study results and limits: Analyses that measured TCR breadth and depth may have underestimated total T cell responses. The study found higher spike-specific TCR breadth in vaccine than placebo recipients.

The germline V gene encodes CDR1 ENHRY and CDR2 SYGVKD. The V gene lost 2 bases and the J gene lost 0 bases, with 8 bases spanning the gap. The length of the CDR3 is 14 residues. The treatment here: some 19 received Ad26.COV2.S at low or high dose, single or two shots; about 5 received placebo; per-sample allocation not given. The samples were gathered on day 63 after the first injection of vaccine or placebo. An adult of 18-55 years in Boston served as donor. The protocol was immunoSEQ multiplex PCR, while the TCRdb copy is restricted to in-frame clones and leaves out a portion. The sample holds around 300,000 clones, approximately 86% seen once.

This chain connects TRBV10-3 to TRBJ2-7, with no clear D. The receptor comes from a person aged 18-65 years who received the Ad26.COV2.S COVID-19 vaccine or a placebo. The sample in question was peripheral blood, obtained in a trial of Ad26.COV2.S vaccine versus placebo. DNA for the CDR3: TGTGCCATCAGTGAGATGGGCGGCTCCTACGAGCAGTACTTC. Amino acids: CAISEMGGSYEQYF.